This TCR beta chain stems from a study of T cells in Graves' hyperthyroidism and ophthalmopathy. Trimming left V 2 bases short and J 2 bases short, with 10 bases between. Germline V CDR1 and CDR2: KGHSH, LQKENI. The CDR3 loop spans 14 amino acids. This clonotype appeared many times. Amplified TCR beta CDR3 regions came from RNA transcripts. Using the HTBI primer set, a first-round RT-PCR was run on the TCR CDR3. TCRdb fed the multiplex PCR reads into MiXCR, producing one record per CDR3 protein. The table lists 450,000 to 600,000 distinct CDR3 sequences, 15% to 20% of them singletons, with over 45% in the top ten.

The rearrangement links TRBV18 to TRBJ2-7; D is ambiguous. The source of this sequence is a man between 35 and 55 years old with Graves' ophthalmopathy. The sequencing input was blood. Here the CDR3 reads CASSPVGRAYEQYF. The CDR3 bases are TGTGCCAGCTCACCAGTGGGCAGAGCCTACGAGCAGTACTTC.